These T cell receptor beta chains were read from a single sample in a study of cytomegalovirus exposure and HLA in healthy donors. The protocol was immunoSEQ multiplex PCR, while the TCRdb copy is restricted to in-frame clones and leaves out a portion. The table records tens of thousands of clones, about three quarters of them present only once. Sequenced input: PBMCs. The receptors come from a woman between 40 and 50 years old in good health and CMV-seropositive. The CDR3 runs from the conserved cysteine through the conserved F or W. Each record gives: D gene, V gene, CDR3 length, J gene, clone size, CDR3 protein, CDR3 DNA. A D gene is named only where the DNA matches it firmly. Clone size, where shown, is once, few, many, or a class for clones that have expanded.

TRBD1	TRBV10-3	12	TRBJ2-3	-	CAVTGDTDTQYF	TGTGCCGTGACAGGGGACACAGATACGCAGTATTTT
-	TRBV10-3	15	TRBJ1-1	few	CAISENKALNTEAFF	TGTGCCATCAGTGAGAATAAAGCTTTGAACACTGAAGCTTTCTTT
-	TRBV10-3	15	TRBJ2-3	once	CATTTSDSGTDTQYF	TGTGCCACGACAACGAGTGACAGCGGCACAGATACGCAGTATTTT
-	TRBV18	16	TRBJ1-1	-	CASSPHSRRENTEAFF	TGTGCCAGCTCACCACATAGTCGCAGGGAGAACACTGAAGCTTTCTTT
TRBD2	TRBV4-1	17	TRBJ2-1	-	CASSQDHPTSPYNEQFF	TGCGCCAGCAGCCAAGATCATCCGACTAGCCCGTACAATGAGCAGTTCTTC
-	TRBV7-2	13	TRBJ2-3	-	CASTPEAIDTQYF	TGTGCCAGCACCCCCGAGGCGATTGATACGCAGTATTTT
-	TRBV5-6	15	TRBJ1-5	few	CASSLLESSNQPQHF	TGTGCCAGCAGCTTGCTTGAGAGTAGCAATCAGCCCCAGCATTTT
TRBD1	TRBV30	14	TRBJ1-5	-	CAWTGGIGNQPQHF	TGTGCCTGGACAGGGGGGATTGGCAATCAGCCCCAGCATTTT
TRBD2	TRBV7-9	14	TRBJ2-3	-	CASSLTSGRDTQCF	TGTGCCAGCAGCCTGACTAGCGGGAGAGATACGCAGTGTTTT
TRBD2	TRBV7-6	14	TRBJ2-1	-	CASSGGLAFNEQFF	TGTGCCAGCAGCGGGGGACTAGCCTTCAATGAGCAGTTCTTC
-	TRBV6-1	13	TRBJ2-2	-	CASNRLTFGELFF	TGTGCCAGCAACAGGCTCACCTTTGGGGAGCTGTTTTTT
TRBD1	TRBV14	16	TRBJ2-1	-	CASSRESGTGLHEQFF	TGTGCCAGCAGCCGAGAGTCCGGGACAGGGTTACATGAGCAGTTCTTC
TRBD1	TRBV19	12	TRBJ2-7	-	CASGTGAYEQYF	TGTGCCAGCGGGACAGGGGCCTACGAGCAGTACTTC
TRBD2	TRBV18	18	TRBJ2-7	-	CASSPPGSGAGAPYEQYF	TGTGCCAGCTCACCACCGGGATCTGGAGCGGGGGCCCCCTACGAGCAGTACTTC
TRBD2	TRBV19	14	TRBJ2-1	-	CASSILAGGDEQFF	TGTGCCAGTAGTATCCTGGCGGGAGGAGATGAGCAGTTCTTC
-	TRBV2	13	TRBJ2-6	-	CASSYSGANVLTF	TGTGCCAGCAGTTATTCTGGGGCCAACGTCCTGACTTTC
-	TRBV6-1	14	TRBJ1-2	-	CASSRQADSYGYTF	TGTGCCAGCAGCCGACAGGCCGACTCCTATGGCTACACCTTC
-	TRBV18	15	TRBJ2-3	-	CASSPRTLFPDTQYF	TGTGCCAGCTCACCACGGACTCTTTTCCCAGATACGCAGTATTTT
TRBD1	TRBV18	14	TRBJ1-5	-	CASSSGQGRQPQHF	TGTGCCAGCTCATCCGGACAGGGCCGACAGCCCCAGCATTTT
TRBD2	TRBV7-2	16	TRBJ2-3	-	CASSLGTSGHTDTQYF	TGTGCCAGCAGCTTGGGGACTAGCGGACACACAGATACGCAGTATTTT
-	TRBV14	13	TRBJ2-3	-	CASRITLLDTQYF	TGTGCCAGCAGAATCACTTTGCTTGATACGCAGTATTTT
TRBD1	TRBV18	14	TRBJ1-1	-	CASSVDRANTEAFF	TGTGCCAGCTCAGTGGACAGGGCTAACACTGAAGCTTTCTTT
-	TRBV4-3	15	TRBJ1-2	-	CASSQDRTQGYGYTF	TGCGCCAGCAGCCAAGATAGAACCCAGGGCTATGGCTACACCTTC
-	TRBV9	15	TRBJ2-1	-	CASSLNLASYNEQFF	TGTGCCAGCAGCCTCAATCTAGCATCCTACAATGAGCAGTTCTTC
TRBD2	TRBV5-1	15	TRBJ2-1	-	CASSLGLAENSEQFF	TGCGCCAGCAGCTTGGGACTAGCGGAGAACAGTGAGCAGTTCTTC
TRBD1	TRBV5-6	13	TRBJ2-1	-	CASNRDRDGEQFF	TGTGCCAGCAACCGGGACAGGGATGGTGAGCAGTTCTTC
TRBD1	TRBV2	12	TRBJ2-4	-	CASGDRGDIQYF	TGTGCCAGCGGGGACAGGGGGGACATTCAGTACTTC
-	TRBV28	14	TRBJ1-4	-	CASKTGGGNEKLFF	TGTGCCAGCAAAACGGGGGGGGGTAATGAAAAACTGTTTTTT
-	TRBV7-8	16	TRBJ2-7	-	CASSLAHRLANYEQYF	TGTGCCAGCAGCTTAGCGCATCGGCTAGCGAACTACGAGCAGTACTTC
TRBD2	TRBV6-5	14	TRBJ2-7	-	CASRDTSGDYEQYF	TGTGCCAGCAGAGATACTAGCGGGGACTACGAGCAGTACTTC
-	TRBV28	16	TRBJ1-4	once	CASSALRGWTNEKLFF	TGTGCCAGCAGTGCTCTAAGGGGGTGGACTAATGAAAAACTGTTTTTT
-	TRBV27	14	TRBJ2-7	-	CASSHLDSSYEQYF	TGTGCCAGCAGTCACTTAGACAGTTCCTACGAGCAGTACTTC
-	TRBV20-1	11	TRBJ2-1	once	CSANTRDEQFF	TGCAGTGCTAACACTAGAGATGAGCAGTTCTTC
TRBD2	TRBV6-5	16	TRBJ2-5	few	CASSYSFTSGQETQYF	TGTGCCAGCAGTTACTCCTTTACTAGCGGACAAGAGACCCAGTACTTC
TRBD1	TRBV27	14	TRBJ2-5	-	CASSLQQGTYQQYF	TGTGCCAGCAGTTTACAACAGGGGACCTACCAGCAGTACTTC
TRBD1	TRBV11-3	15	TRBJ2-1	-	CASSLRDSINNEQFF	TGTGCCAGCAGCCTCCGGGACAGTATTAACAATGAGCAGTTCTTC
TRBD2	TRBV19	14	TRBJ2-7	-	CASSIEAGGLEQYF	TGTGCCAGTAGTATCGAAGCGGGAGGGCTCGAGCAGTACTTC
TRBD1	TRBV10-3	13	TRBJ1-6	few	CAIRQGGNSPLHF	TGTGCCATCCGACAGGGGGGTAATTCACCCCTCCACTTT
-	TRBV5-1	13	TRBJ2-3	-	CASSLTGPDTQYF	TGCGCCAGCAGCTTGACAGGTCCAGATACGCAGTATTTT
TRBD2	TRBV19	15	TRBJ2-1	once	CASIGTSGPYNEQFF	TGTGCCAGCATTGGGACTAGCGGACCCTACAATGAGCAGTTCTTC
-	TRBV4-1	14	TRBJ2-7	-	CASSQVSLTGEQYF	TGCGCCAGCAGCCAAGTATCCCTCACGGGCGAGCAGTACTTC
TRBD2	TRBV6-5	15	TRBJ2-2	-	CASNIQAGGPGELFF	TGTGCCAGCAACATTCAAGCGGGAGGGCCCGGGGAGCTGTTTTTT
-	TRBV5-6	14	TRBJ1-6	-	CASSLTGPSSPLHF	TGTGCCAGCAGCTTGACAGGGCCAAGCTCACCCCTCCACTTT
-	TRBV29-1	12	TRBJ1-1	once	CSVVRRVTEAFF	TGCAGCGTTGTCCGACGGGTCACTGAAGCTTTCTTT
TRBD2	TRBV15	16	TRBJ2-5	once	CATSNPQTSGSKTQYF	TGTGCCACCAGCAACCCCCAGACTAGCGGGAGCAAGACCCAGTACTTC
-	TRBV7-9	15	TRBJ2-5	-	CASSPTQGGQETQYF	TGTGCCAGCAGCCCAACGCAGGGAGGACAAGAGACCCAGTACTTC